This is a list of T cell receptor beta chains from one sample in a study of control samples from healthy donors and cancer patients. Sequenced by immunoSEQ multiplex PCR; TCRdb stores in-frame clones only, minus some. Here the sample spans about 110,000 clones, roughly 79% being singletons. Source material: blood. The receptors derive from a man aged 18 to 35 in good health. Both conserved end residues are trimmed from each CDR3. Each record gives: J gene, V gene, CDR3 protein.

TRBJ2-5 TRBV11-3 ASSSSGLAGQETQY
TRBJ1-3 TRBV5-6 ASRRGGFSGNTIY
TRBJ1-5 TRBV28 ASSFQDRGLNQPQH
TRBJ2-7 TRBV6-7 ASSYSCGRQPGYEQY
TRBJ2-3 TRBV4-3 ASSQEWSPTSRSTDTQY
TRBJ2-4 TRBV14 ASSQGGRVLAKNIQY
TRBJ2-3 TRBV7-9 ASSFTPLGGTDTQY
TRBJ1-1 TRBV5-6 ASSLGTGDILAF
TRBJ2-7 TRBV11-1 ASSSGWGVSSYEQY
TRBJ2-1 TRBV7-9 ASSFVPGLAPDEQF
TRBJ1-2 TRBV25-1 ASSGQGVDYGYT
TRBJ1-2 TRBV11-2 ASSLVVYGTGSQEDGYT
TRBJ1-3 TRBV7-6 ASSLKRGPGNTIY
TRBJ2-5 TRBV5-4 ASSSRALPGETQY
TRBJ2-3 TRBV11-2 ASSHNPGTSGGGDTQY
TRBJ1-5 TRBV28 ASSLGSGYRQPQH
TRBJ2-3 TRBV2 ASSDLLWDTQY
TRBJ2-3 TRBV10-2 ASRASGGAGTDTQY
TRBJ1-3 TRBV5-1 ASRYGTGDSGNTIY
TRBJ1-1 TRBV5-6 ASIEGRNTEAF
TRBJ2-1 TRBV7-2 ASSLYSYNEQF
TRBJ1-2 TRBV21-1 ASSKVDSLTNYGYT
TRBJ1-1 TRBV9 ASSVEGGSTEAF
TRBJ1-2 TRBV29-1 SVLRMGGYT
TRBJ1-2 TRBV5-6 ASSLEGRYGYT
TRBJ2-3 TRBV2 ASKLTGLAGGPGDTQY
TRBJ2-7 TRBV4-1 ASSHLQGGYEQY
TRBJ1-2 TRBV10-3 AISEQGDYGYT
TRBJ2-2 TRBV7-2 ASSKEDRPRELF
TRBJ1-1 TRBV5-1 ASSLGTGYTEAF
TRBJ1-5 TRBV19 ASSDRVDQPQH
TRBJ1-1 TRBV6-5 ASRWTVNTEAF
TRBJ1-4 TRBV7-9 ASSLLPGGEKLF
TRBJ2-1 TRBV6-5 ASLVGLYNEQF
TRBJ2-3 TRBV27 ASSLDRVPDTQY
TRBJ1-1 TRBV7-2 ASSLQDRMNTEAF
TRBJ2-1 TRBV7-2 ASSLLQGTYNEQF
TRBJ1-2 TRBV11-2 ASSQRPGTHIYGYT
TRBJ1-1 TRBV11-3 ATLPRTVEAF
TRBJ2-5 TRBV5-1 ASSLAQISGQETQY
TRBJ2-3 TRBV27 ASSPRTGRGKGAQY
TRBJ2-7 TRBV6-2/TRBV6-3 ASSYHPGVYPYEQY
TRBJ2-2 TRBV5-1 ASSLGAQGAGTGELF
TRBJ1-2 TRBV4-2 ASSQGSANYGYT
TRBJ1-5 TRBV24-1 ATAPSPDRGLIQPQH
TRBJ2-1 TRBV25-1 ASSGGNWNEQF
TRBJ1-2 TRBV6-5 ASGGRDYGYT
TRBJ1-1 TRBV6-5 ASSYGGEAF
TRBJ2-3 TRBV10-1 ASSEGGIGATDTQY
TRBJ1-1 TRBV5-1 ASSLGRENTEAF
TRBJ2-1 TRBV7-9 ASSLAVLQRGGNEQF
TRBJ2-2 TRBV4-3 ASSQDPGSGGNTGELF